The rows below give T cell receptor beta chains drawn from one sample of a study of cytomegalovirus exposure and HLA in healthy donors. Using immunoSEQ multiplex PCR, the repertoire was profiled, and TCRdb retains in-frame clones only, with some absent. The table includes roughly 100,000 clones, roughly 66% detected once. The sample consisted of PBMCs. Every receptor here comes from a woman in her fifties or sixties in good health and CMV-seronegative. Each CDR3 is given with its conserved first and last residue. The order of the fields is clone size, V gene, J gene, D gene, CDR3 protein, CDR3 DNA. A D gene is named only where the DNA matches it firmly. Clone size is not always given. Where it is, it says once, few, many or a class for expanded clones.

>once|TRBV4-1|TRBJ2-3|TRBD2
CASSPGLAEIQGTDTQYF
TGCGCCAGCAGCCCTGGACTAGCTGAAATTCAAGGCACAGATACGCAGTATTTT
>few|TRBV6-1|TRBJ1-1|NA
CASITPGRVGEAFF
TGTGCCAGCATAACCCCGGGCAGGGTGGGTGAAGCTTTCTTT
>few|TRBV2|TRBJ2-7|NA
CASSDFGASSGASEQYF
TGTGCCAGCAGTGATTTCGGGGCCAGTTCAGGGGCCAGCGAGCAGTACTTC
>once|TRBV19|TRBJ2-2|TRBD2
CASTPATSGNFKTGELFF
TGTGCCAGTACCCCGGCGACTAGCGGTAATTTTAAGACCGGGGAGCTGTTTTTT
>NA|TRBV4-1|TRBJ2-3|NA
CASSQTGLSTDTQYF
TGCGCCAGCAGCCAAACGGGACTGAGCACAGATACGCAGTATTTT
>NA|TRBV2|TRBJ1-1|NA
CASSPGGTEAFF
TGTGCCAGCTCCCCCGGCGGGACTGAAGCTTTCTTT
>few|TRBV29-1|TRBJ2-1|TRBD2
CSVEGRSGSYNEQFF
TGCAGCGTTGAAGGTCGGAGCGGGAGTTACAATGAGCAGTTCTTC
>NA|TRBV4-1|TRBJ2-1|NA
CASSQARVSAGEQFF
TGCGCCAGCAGCCAAGCCCGTGTCAGCGCGGGTGAGCAGTTCTTC
>NA|TRBV5-4|TRBJ2-2|TRBD1
CASSLGANRGPAGELFF
TGTGCCAGCAGCTTGGGGGCTAACAGGGGACCAGCCGGGGAGCTGTTTTTT
>NA|TRBV29-1|TRBJ1-2|TRBD1
CSVEDRNYGYTF
TGCAGCGTCGAGGACAGGAACTATGGCTACACCTTC
>NA|TRBV27|TRBJ1-5|NA
CASSLVGSQGNQPQHF
TGTGCCAGCAGTTTAGTTGGGTCTCAGGGGAATCAGCCCCAGCATTTT
>NA|TRBV7-7|TRBJ2-1|TRBD1
CASSLATGSEQFF
TGTGCCAGCAGCTTAGCGACAGGGTCTGAGCAGTTCTTC
>once|TRBV6-1|TRBJ2-2|NA
CASSNTGTGELFF
TGTGCCAGCAGTAATACGGGTACCGGGGAGCTGTTTTTT